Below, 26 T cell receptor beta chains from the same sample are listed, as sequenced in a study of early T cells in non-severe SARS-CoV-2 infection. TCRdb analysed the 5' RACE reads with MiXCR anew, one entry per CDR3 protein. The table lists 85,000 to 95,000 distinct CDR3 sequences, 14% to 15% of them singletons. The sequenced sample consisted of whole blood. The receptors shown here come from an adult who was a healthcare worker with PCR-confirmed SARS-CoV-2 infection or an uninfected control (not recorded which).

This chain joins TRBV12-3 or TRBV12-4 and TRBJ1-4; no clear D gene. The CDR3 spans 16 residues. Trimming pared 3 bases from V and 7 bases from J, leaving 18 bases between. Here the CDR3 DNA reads TGTGCCAGCAGTTTTGGTTTGGGAGTGGAAGGTGAAAAACTGTTTTTT. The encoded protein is CASSFGLGVEGEKLFF.

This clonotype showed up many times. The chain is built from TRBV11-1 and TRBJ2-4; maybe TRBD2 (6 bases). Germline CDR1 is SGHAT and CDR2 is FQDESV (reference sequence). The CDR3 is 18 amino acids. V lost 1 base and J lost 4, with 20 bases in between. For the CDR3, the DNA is TGTGCCAGCAGCTTAGTTATCGGCGGGGACCCCAAAAAAAACATTCAGTACTTC. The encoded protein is CASSLVIGGDPKKNIQYF.

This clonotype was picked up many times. CDR3 protein: CASSETGSGNTIYF. The CDR3 DNA is TGTGCCAGCAGTGAGACAGGGTCTGGAAACACCATATATTTT. The chain is built from TRBV12-3 or TRBV12-4 and TRBJ1-3; the match to TRBD1 covers 7 bases. The CDR3 is 14 residues long. With V trimmed by 5 bases and J by 1 base, 2 bases remained unmatched.

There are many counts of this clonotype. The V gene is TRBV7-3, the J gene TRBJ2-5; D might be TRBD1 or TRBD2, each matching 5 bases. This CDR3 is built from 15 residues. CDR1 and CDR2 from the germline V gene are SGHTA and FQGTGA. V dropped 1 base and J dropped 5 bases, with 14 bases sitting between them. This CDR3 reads CASSLSPGRVETQYF. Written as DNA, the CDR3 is TGTGCCAGCAGCTTAAGCCCGGGGCGGGTGGAGACCCAGTACTTC.

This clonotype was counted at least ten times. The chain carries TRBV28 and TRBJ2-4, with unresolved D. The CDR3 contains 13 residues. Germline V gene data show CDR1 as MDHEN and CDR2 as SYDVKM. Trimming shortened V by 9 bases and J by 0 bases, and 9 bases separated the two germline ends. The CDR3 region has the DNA TGTGCCAGTGGCCTCCTAGCCAAAAACATTCAGTACTTC. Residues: CASGLLAKNIQYF.

CDR3 sequence (DNA): TGTGCCAGCAGCAAACAGGGAATCGGCAATGAAAAACTGTTTTTT. This codes for CASSKQGIGNEKLFF. This chain connects TRBV27 to TRBJ1-4, with a tentative D call TRBD1 (6 bases). The CDR3 is 15 amino acids. In germline, CDR1 is MNHEY, CDR2 SMNVEV (reference sequence). V lost 6 bases to trimming and J lost 5 bases, with 16 bases between them.

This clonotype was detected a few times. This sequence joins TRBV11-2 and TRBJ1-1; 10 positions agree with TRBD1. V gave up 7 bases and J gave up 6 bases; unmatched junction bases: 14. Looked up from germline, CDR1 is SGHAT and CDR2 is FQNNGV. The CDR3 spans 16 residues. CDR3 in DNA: TGTGCCAGCACCACGGGACAGGGGCCTTTGGGTCCTGAAGCTTTCTTT. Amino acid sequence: CASTTGQGPLGPEAFF.

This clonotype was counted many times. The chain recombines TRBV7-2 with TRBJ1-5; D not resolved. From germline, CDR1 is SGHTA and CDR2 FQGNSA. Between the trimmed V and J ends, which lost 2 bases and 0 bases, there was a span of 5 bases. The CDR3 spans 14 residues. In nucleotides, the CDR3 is TGTGCCAGCAGCTTAAGTCATAGCAATCAGCCCCAGCATTTT. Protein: CASSLSHSNQPQHF.

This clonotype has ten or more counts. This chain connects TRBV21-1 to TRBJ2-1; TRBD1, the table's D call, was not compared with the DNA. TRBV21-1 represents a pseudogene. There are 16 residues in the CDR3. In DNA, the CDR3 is TGTGCCAGCAGCAAAGGACGGGACAGGGGATACAATGAGCAGTTCTTC. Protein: CASSKGRDRGYNEQFF.

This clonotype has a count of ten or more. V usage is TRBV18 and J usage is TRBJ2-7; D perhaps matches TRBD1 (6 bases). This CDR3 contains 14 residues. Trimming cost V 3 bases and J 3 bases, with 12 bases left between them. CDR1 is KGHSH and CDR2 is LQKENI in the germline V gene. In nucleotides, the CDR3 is TGTGCCAGCTCACCTGAAAACAGGGTCTACGAGCAGTACGTC. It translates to CASSPENRVYEQYV.

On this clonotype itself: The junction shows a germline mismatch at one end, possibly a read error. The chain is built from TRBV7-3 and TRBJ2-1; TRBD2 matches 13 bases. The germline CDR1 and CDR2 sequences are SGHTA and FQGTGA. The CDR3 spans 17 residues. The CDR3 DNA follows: TGTGCCAGCAGCTTGGCCGGGACTAGCGGGGTATACAGTGAGCAGTTCTTC. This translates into CASSLAGTSGVYSEQFF.

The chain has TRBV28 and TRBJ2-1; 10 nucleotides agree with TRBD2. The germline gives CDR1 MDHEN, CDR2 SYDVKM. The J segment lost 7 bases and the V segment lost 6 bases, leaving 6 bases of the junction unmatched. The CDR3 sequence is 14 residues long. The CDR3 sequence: CASSGTSALNEQFF. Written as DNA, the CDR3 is TGTGCCAGCAGCGGGACTAGCGCTTTAAATGAGCAGTTCTTC.

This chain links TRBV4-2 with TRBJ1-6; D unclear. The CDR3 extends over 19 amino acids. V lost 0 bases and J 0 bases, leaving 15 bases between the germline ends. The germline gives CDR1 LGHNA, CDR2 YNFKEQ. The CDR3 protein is CASSQEGPSPSSYNSPLHF. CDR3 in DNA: TGTGCCAGCAGCCAAGAAGGACCCAGCCCGAGCTCCTATAATTCACCCCTCCACTTT.

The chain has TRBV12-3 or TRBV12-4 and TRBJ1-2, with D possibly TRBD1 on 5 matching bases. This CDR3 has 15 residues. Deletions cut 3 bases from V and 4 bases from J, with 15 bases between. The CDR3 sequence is CASSFGQGLGYGYTF. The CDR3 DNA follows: TGTGCCAGCAGTTTTGGGCAGGGCCTGGGCTATGGCTACACCTTC.

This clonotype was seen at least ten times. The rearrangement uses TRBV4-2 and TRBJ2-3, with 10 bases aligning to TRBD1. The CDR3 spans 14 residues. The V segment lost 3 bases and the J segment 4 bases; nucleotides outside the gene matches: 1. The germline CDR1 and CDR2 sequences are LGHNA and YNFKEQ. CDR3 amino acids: CASSQGQGPDTQYF. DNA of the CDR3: TGTGCCAGCAGCCAGGGACAGGGGCCAGATACGCAGTATTTT.

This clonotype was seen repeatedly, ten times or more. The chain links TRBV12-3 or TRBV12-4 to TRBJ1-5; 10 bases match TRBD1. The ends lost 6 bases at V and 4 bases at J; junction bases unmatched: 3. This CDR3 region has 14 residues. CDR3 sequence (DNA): TGTGCCAGCAGAGAGGGACAGGGGAATCAGCCCCAGCATTTT. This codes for CASREGQGNQPQHF.

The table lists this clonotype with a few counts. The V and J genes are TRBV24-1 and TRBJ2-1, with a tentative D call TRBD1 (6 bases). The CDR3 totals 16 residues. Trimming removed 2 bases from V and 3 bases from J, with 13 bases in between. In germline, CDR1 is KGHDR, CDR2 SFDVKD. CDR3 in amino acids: CATSDSRQAFYNEQFF. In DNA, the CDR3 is TGTGCCACCAGTGATTCTCGACAGGCCTTCTACAATGAGCAGTTCTTC.

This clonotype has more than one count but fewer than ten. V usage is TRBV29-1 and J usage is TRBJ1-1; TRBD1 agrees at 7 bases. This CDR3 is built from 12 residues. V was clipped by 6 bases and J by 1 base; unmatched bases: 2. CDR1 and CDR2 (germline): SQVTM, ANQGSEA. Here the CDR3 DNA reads TGCAGCGTCCGGACAGGGAACACTGAAGCTTTCTTT. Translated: CSVRTGNTEAFF.

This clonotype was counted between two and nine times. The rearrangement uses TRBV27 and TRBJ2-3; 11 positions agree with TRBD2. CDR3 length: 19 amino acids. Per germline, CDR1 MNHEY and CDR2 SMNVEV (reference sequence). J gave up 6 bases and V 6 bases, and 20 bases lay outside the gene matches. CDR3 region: CASSRSPENSGGAWDTQYF. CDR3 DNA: TGTGCCAGCAGCCGAAGTCCCGAGAATAGCGGGGGGGCTTGGGATACGCAGTATTTT.

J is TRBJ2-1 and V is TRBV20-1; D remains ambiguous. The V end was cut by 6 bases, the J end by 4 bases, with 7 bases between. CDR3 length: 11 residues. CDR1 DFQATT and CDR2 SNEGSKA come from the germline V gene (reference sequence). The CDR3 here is CSASVYNEQFF. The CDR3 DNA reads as TGCAGTGCAAGCGTTTACAATGAGCAGTTCTTC.

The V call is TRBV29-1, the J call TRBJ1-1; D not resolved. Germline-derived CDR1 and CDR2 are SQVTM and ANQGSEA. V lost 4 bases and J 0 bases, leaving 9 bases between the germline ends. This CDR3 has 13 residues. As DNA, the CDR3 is TGCAGCGTTGCCCAACAACTGAACACTGAAGCTTTCTTT. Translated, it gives CSVAQQLNTEAFF.

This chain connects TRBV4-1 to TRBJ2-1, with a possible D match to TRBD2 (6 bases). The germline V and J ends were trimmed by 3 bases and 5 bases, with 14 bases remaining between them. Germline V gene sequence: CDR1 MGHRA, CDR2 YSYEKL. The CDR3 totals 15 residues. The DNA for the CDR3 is TGCGCCAGCAGCCATCCACCGCGGGGAAACAATGAGCAGTTCTTC. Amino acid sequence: CASSHPPRGNNEQFF.

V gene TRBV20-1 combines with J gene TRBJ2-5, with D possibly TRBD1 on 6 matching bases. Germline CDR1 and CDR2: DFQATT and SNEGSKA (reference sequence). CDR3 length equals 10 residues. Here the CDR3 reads CSTGIETQYF. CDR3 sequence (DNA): TGCAGCACAGGGATAGAGACCCAGTACTTC.

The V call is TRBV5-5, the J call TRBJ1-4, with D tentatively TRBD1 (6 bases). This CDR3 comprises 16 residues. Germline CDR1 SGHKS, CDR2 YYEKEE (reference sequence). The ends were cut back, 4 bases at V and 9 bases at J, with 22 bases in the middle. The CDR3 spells CASSAWDILSSKKLFF. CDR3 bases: TGTGCCAGCAGCGCCTGGGACATCCTATCGAGTAAAAAACTGTTTTTT.

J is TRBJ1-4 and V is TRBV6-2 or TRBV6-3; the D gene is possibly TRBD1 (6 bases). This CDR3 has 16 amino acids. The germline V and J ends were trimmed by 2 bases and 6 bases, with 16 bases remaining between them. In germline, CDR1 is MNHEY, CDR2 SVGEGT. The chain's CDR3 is CASSYLRDIVHEKLFF. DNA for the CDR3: TGTGCCAGCAGTTACCTTCGGGACATCGTCCATGAAAAACTGTTTTTT.

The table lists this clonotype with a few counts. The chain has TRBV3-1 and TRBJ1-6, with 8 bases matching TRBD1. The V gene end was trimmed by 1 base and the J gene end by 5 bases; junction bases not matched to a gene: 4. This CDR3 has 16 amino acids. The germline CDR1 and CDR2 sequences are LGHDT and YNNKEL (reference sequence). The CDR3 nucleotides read TGTGCCAGCAGCCAAGCAGGGGGCTTCGATAATTCACCCCTCCACTTT. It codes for CASSQAGGFDNSPLHF.